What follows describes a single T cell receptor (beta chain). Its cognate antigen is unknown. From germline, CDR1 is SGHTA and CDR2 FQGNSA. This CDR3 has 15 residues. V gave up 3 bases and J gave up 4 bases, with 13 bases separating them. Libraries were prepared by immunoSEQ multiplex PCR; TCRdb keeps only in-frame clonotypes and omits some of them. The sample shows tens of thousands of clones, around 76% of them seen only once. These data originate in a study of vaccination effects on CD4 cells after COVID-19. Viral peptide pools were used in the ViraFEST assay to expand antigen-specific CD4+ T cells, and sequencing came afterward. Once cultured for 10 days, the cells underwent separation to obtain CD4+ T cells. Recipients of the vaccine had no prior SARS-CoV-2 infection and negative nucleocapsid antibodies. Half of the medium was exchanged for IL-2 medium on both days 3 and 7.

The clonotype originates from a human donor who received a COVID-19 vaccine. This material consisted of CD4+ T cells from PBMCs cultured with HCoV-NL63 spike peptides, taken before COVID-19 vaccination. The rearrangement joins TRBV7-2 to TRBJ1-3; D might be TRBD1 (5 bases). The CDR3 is CASSLWWGWGNTIYF. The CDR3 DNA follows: TGTGCCAGCAGCTTGTGGTGGGGGTGGGGAAACACCATATATTTT.